Following are 5 T cell receptor beta chains from one sample sequenced in a study of control samples from healthy donors and cancer patients (dated by TCRdb to about 2020). The library was produced with the immunoSEQ multiplex PCR assay. Imported from immuneACCESS, the table was reduced by TCRdb to in-frame sequences with V and J called. These copies leave out some clones; in studies compared against another copy, an unresolved V gene accounts for under half, and the cause of the remainder is not known. For this sample, the table gives 150,000 to 200,000 clones. 2.2% of the sample lies in the top ten. What was sequenced was blood. These TCRs come from a woman in her 30s in good health.

The chain couples TRBV12-3 or TRBV12-4 to TRBJ1-6; no reliable D call. With 8 bases removed from V and 8 bases from J, the gap between germline ends came to 10 bases. CDR3 length: 12 amino acids. This CDR3 reads CASSTGYSPLHF. In DNA, the CDR3 is TGTGCCAGCTCCACCGGTTATTCACCCCTCCACTTT.

The CDR3 sequence is CASSGGTSGDADTQYF. CDR3 DNA: TGTGCCAGCTCAGGCGGGACTAGCGGGGATGCAGATACGCAGTATTTT. This sequence joins TRBV18 and TRBJ2-3, with 13 bases identical to TRBD2. Germline V gives CDR1 KGHSH, CDR2 LQKENI. V trimming: 5 bases; J trimming: 4 bases; junction bases outside the gene matches: 6. The CDR3 sequence is 16 residues long.

The genes are TRBV19 and TRBJ1-5; D uncertain. The CDR3 loop spans 12 amino acids. V was pared by 10 bases and J by 5 bases, with 12 bases between. Germline CDR1 is LNHDA and CDR2 is SQIVND (reference sequence). DNA for the CDR3: TGTGCCACGCGAACCGGATATCAGCCCCAGCATTTT. Translation: CATRTGYQPQHF.

About this clone: Relative to the germline gene, one junction end is altered; a read error may explain this. The chain recombines TRBV5-1 with TRBJ2-1, with D perhaps TRBD1 or TRBD2 (5 bases each). Germline values: CDR1 SGHRS, CDR2 YFSETQ. CDR3 length: 12 amino acids. The CDR3 DNA follows: TGCGCAAGCAGGGACGGCTACAATGAGCAGTTCTTC. Translated, it gives CASRDGYNEQFF. Based on the CDR3 plus reference TRBV5-1 and TRBJ2-1, the full variable domain is KAGVTQTPRYLIKTRGQQVTLSCSPISGHRSVSWYQQTPGQGLQFLFEYFSETQRNKGNFPGRFSGRQFSNSRSEMNVSTLELGDSALYLCASRDGYNEQFFGPGTRLTVL.

This chain joins TRBV5-6 and TRBJ1-4; D may be TRBD1 (5 bases). V was shortened by 3 bases and J by 4 bases, with 16 bases between the two germline ends. In germline, CDR1 is SGHDT, CDR2 YYEEEE. This CDR3 comprises 16 residues. CDR3 loop: CASSSFGGTLNEKLFF. The CDR3 DNA is TGTGCCAGCAGCTCATTCGGGGGTACCCTTAATGAAAAACTGTTTTTT.